The subject of this entry is one T cell receptor beta chain. Its antigen is unidentified. The data are from a study of lymphopenia after photon versus proton radiotherapy. Study outcomes and limitations: Proton therapy kept repertoires fairly stable, unlike photons, which gained effector/memory cells.

The V end was cut by 1 base, the J end by 7 bases, with 16 bases between. The V gene's germline CDR1 is SEHNR and CDR2 FQNEAQ (reference sequence). The CDR3 has 15 amino acids. Some clones are missing from TCRdb's copy, which holds only in-frame ones; the method was immunoSEQ multiplex PCR. The repertoire includes 15,000 to 20,000 clones, less than 90% of them detected once, and roughly 10% sits in the top ten. The sample here was peripheral blood, taken from a patient treated with proton-based radiotherapy. The chain has TRBV7-9 and TRBJ1-1; D unclear. This sequence was found in a man in his sixties or seventies with pancreatic cancer. Here the CDR3 DNA reads TGTGCCAGCAGCTTAGAAGTTCTGCCTACGGGTGAAGCTTTCTTT. Translation: CASSLEVLPTGEAFF.